This T cell receptor (beta chain) is from a study of blood T cells in healthy people across ages. The study, taken as a whole, reports: Per million T cells, TCR beta diversity dropped about linearly as age rose.

In its sample, this clonotype was seen a few times. Its matching antigen is unknown. The CDR3 length is 15 residues. The germline CDR1 and CDR2 sequences are LGHNA and YSLEER. The V gene end was trimmed by 1 base and the J gene end by 5 bases; junction bases not matched to a gene: 6. Then a second PCR, running roughly 7 to 11 cycles, was carried out with a sample-barcoded 5' primer and a J-beta primer mix. From the 5' RACE reads, TCRdb called clonotypes with MiXCR, one entry per CDR3 protein. The sample includes roughly 500,000 distinct CDR3 sequences, 27% of them seen just once. This TCR was recovered from a woman aged 70 to 79 in good health. The rearrangement uses TRBV4-3 and TRBJ2-7; 9 nucleotides line up with TRBD1. The sequencing sample was made of blood. The CDR3 sequence is CASSQAATGGHEQYF. The DNA of the CDR3 is TGCGCCAGCAGCCAAGCAGCGACAGGGGGGCACGAGCAGTACTTC.